Below are 19 T cell receptor beta chains sequenced from a single sample in a study of high-grade serous ovarian cancer treatment subgroups. Tumor samples were obtained before definitive surgery or chemotherapy. Only in-frame clones appear in the TCRdb table, and some are missing; sequencing was by immunoSEQ multiplex PCR. The sample carries approximately 6,200 clones, more than 75% recorded once. What was sequenced was tumor tissue. The receptor set was obtained from a human donor with high-grade serous ovarian cancer.

The rearrangement uses TRBV4-2 and TRBJ1-5, with D tentatively TRBD1 (5 bases). Germline assignment: CDR1 LGHNA and CDR2 YNFKEQ. The ends were cut back, 0 bases at V and 1 base at J, with 16 bases in the middle. This CDR3 contains 18 residues. The CDR3 nucleotides read TGTGCCAGCAGCCAAGAGATAGGGGTGCCAGGGAGCAATCAGCCCCAGCATTTT. It is translated as CASSQEIGVPGSNQPQHF.

The chain joins TRBV10-2 to TRBJ1-5; D remains unclear. The CDR3 length is 13 residues. With 2 bases removed from V and 0 bases from J, the gap between germline ends came to 2 bases. CDR1 is WSHSY and CDR2 is SAAADI in the germline V gene. CDR3 bases: TGCGCCAGCAGTGAGAATAGCAATCAGCCCCAGCATTTT. Translating it yields CASSENSNQPQHF.

This chain joins TRBV10-3 and TRBJ1-1; D may be TRBD1 (5 bases). Germline V gives CDR1 ENHRY, CDR2 SYGVKD. CDR3 length: 16 amino acids. V was clipped by 3 bases and J by 11 bases, with 25 bases between them. CDR3 bases: TGTGCCATCAGTGACCCACTACGTCAAGGGGCCTCTGGGGCTTTCTTT. Translation gives CAISDPLRQGASGAFF.

The CDR3 reads CASSHSDGGGGNEQFF. DNA for the CDR3: TGCGCCAGCAGCCATTCTGATGGCGGGGGCGGGAATGAGCAGTTCTTC. The V and J genes are TRBV4-3 and TRBJ2-1, with D maybe TRBD2 (7 bases). CDR1 is LGHNA, CDR2 YSLEER, per germline. V lost 3 bases, J lost 7 bases, and 19 bases lay in between. This CDR3 region has 16 residues.

This clone was detected only a few times. The rearrangement uses TRBV4-2 and TRBJ1-1; 7 positions agree with TRBD1. Unmatched junction bases numbered 6, after V lost 1 base and J lost 7 bases. Germline V gene sequence: CDR1 LGHNA, CDR2 YNFKEQ. This CDR3 has 14 residues. The CDR3 reads CASSQGQGDGEAFF. The CDR3 DNA is TGTGCCAGCAGCCAAGGACAGGGAGACGGTGAAGCTTTCTTT.

This sequence joins TRBV7-3 and TRBJ1-1; a weak D match, TRBD1 (5 bases). This CDR3 is built from 12 residues. Germline assignment: CDR1 SGHTA and CDR2 FQGTGA. V gave up 9 bases and J gave up 10 bases, with 18 bases separating them. CDR3 sequence (DNA): TGTGCCAGTTTAGTGCCAGGGCAAACAGCTTTCTTT. This codes for CASLVPGQTAFF.

DNA for the CDR3: TGTGCCAGCTCTCTGGGACTAGCGGCCAGCACAGATACGCAGTATTTT. It specifies CASSLGLAASTDTQYF. The V gene is TRBV25-1, the J gene TRBJ2-3; 11 positions match TRBD2. Germline V lookup: CDR1 MGHDK, CDR2 SYGVNS. Trimming cost V 8 bases and J 0 bases; bases outside gene matches: 7. This CDR3 region has 16 residues.

The gene calls are TRBV4-1 and TRBJ2-3; D is uncertain. The V end was cut by 1 base, the J end by 2 bases, with 10 bases between. The CDR3 runs 15 residues. CDR1 and CDR2 (germline): MGHRA, YSYEKL. CDR3 nucleotide sequence: TGCGCCAGCAGCCAAGGTGGGATACTCACAGATACGCAGTATTTT. Protein product: CASSQGGILTDTQYF.

The genes are TRBV6-5 and TRBJ1-2; D unclear. V shed 0 bases and J shed 2 bases, with 4 bases lying between them. This CDR3 has 13 amino acids. Germline V gene lookup returns CDR1 MNHEY and CDR2 SVGAGI. The CDR3 nucleotides read TGTGCCAGCAGTTACTCAGAGAACTATGGCTACACCTTC. Translating it yields CASSYSENYGYTF.

The CDR3 region is CASSIPRTGNAQPQHF. CDR3 bases: TGTGCCAGTAGTATACCCCGGACAGGAAATGCTCAGCCCCAGCATTTT. The chain carries TRBV19 and TRBJ1-5; 7 nucleotides line up with TRBD1. Trimming at V came to 2 bases and at J to 6 bases, leaving 10 bases not matched to a gene. Germline V lookup: CDR1 LNHDA, CDR2 SQIVND (reference sequence). The CDR3 totals 16 residues.

This chain connects TRBV19 to TRBJ2-1, with 11 bases that match TRBD1. The CDR3 totals 13 residues. V lost 9 bases and J lost 9; bases outside the gene matches: 7. CDR1 and CDR2 (germline): LNHDA, SQIVND (reference sequence). The CDR3 loop is CASGQGAGGEQFF. The CDR3 DNA reads TGTGCCAGCGGACAGGGGGCCGGAGGTGAGCAGTTCTTC.

Remarks on this clone: Other DNA sequences in this specimen translate into the identical CDR3. This chain links TRBV5-4 with TRBJ2-3; TRBD2 agrees at 9 bases. This CDR3 region has 16 residues. V gave up 1 base and J gave up 2 bases; unmatched junction bases: 5. Per the germline V gene, CDR1 is SGHNT and CDR2 is YYREEE (reference sequence). This CDR3 is CASSLRVAGATDTQYF. The CDR3 coding sequence is TGTGCCAGCAGCTTGAGAGTAGCGGGGGCCACAGATACGCAGTATTTT.

There are a few counts of this clone. The rearrangement links TRBV4-2 to TRBJ1-5; D possibly corresponds to TRBD1 (6 bases). Germline V gives CDR1 LGHNA, CDR2 YNFKEQ. The CDR3 spans 16 residues. V was shortened by 3 bases and J by 6 bases, with 18 bases between the two germline ends. CDR3 sequence: CASSQDPGTIGQPQHF. The CDR3 DNA is TGTGCCAGCAGCCAGGACCCCGGGACAATCGGTCAGCCCCAGCATTTT.

This sequence joins TRBV27 and TRBJ2-1; 7 nucleotides match TRBD1. CDR3 length: 13 residues. Germline trimming cut 5 bases from V and 9 bases from J; bases unmatched to any gene: 7. Germline CDR1 reads MNHEY; CDR2 reads SMNVEV (reference sequence). CDR3 sequence: CASSRQGVGEQFF. The CDR3 coding sequence is TGTGCCAGCAGTAGACAGGGCGTCGGTGAGCAGTTCTTC.

V is TRBV11-1 and J is TRBJ1-1, with D tentatively TRBD1 (5 bases). CDR1 and CDR2 (germline): SGHAT, FQDESV (reference sequence). Trimming removed 2 bases from V and 6 bases from J, with 13 bases in between. The CDR3 contains 14 residues. CDR3 sequence reads: CASSLRRGQAEAFF. CDR3 bases: TGTGCCAGCAGCTTAAGAAGGGGCCAAGCTGAAGCTTTCTTT.

The rearrangement uses TRBV10-3 and TRBJ1-1; 11 bases are shared with TRBD1. V lost 8 bases, J lost 4 bases, and 3 bases stayed unmatched. The CDR3 consists of 13 residues. Germline V gene data show CDR1 as ENHRY and CDR2 as SYGVKD. In nucleotides, the CDR3 is TGTGCCATCTCGGGGACAGGGGGCACTGAAGCTTTCTTT. Its protein is CAISGTGGTEAFF.

This clone came up a few times. V usage is TRBV19 and J usage is TRBJ1-2, with D possibly being TRBD1 (5 bases). V lost 7 bases and J 1 base, leaving 19 bases between the germline ends. The length of the CDR3 is 16 residues. The germline gives CDR1 LNHDA, CDR2 SQIVND (reference sequence). CDR3 coding DNA: TGTGCCAGTACCTGGGGCCCGCGGCCTAATAACTATGGCTACACCTTC. Protein product: CASTWGPRPNNYGYTF.

The rearrangement uses TRBV7-7 and TRBJ2-5; perhaps TRBD2 as D (5 bases). The CDR3 runs to 13 residues. CDR1 and CDR2 from the germline V gene are SSHAT and FNYEAQ (reference sequence). V shed 1 base and J shed 5 bases, with 8 bases lying between them. The CDR3 DNA is TGTGCCAGCAGCTTAGGAGGGTTGGAGACCCAGTACTTC. Translating gives CASSLGGLETQYF.

This sequence joins TRBV30 and TRBJ1-4, with unresolved D. CDR1 GTSNPN and CDR2 SVGIG come from the germline V gene (reference sequence). The CDR3 has 14 residues. Trimming stripped 1 base from V and 4 bases from J, with 10 bases between. Here the CDR3 reads CAWSGTSLNEKLFF. DNA for the CDR3: TGTGCCTGGAGTGGGACGAGCCTTAATGAAAAACTGTTTTTT.